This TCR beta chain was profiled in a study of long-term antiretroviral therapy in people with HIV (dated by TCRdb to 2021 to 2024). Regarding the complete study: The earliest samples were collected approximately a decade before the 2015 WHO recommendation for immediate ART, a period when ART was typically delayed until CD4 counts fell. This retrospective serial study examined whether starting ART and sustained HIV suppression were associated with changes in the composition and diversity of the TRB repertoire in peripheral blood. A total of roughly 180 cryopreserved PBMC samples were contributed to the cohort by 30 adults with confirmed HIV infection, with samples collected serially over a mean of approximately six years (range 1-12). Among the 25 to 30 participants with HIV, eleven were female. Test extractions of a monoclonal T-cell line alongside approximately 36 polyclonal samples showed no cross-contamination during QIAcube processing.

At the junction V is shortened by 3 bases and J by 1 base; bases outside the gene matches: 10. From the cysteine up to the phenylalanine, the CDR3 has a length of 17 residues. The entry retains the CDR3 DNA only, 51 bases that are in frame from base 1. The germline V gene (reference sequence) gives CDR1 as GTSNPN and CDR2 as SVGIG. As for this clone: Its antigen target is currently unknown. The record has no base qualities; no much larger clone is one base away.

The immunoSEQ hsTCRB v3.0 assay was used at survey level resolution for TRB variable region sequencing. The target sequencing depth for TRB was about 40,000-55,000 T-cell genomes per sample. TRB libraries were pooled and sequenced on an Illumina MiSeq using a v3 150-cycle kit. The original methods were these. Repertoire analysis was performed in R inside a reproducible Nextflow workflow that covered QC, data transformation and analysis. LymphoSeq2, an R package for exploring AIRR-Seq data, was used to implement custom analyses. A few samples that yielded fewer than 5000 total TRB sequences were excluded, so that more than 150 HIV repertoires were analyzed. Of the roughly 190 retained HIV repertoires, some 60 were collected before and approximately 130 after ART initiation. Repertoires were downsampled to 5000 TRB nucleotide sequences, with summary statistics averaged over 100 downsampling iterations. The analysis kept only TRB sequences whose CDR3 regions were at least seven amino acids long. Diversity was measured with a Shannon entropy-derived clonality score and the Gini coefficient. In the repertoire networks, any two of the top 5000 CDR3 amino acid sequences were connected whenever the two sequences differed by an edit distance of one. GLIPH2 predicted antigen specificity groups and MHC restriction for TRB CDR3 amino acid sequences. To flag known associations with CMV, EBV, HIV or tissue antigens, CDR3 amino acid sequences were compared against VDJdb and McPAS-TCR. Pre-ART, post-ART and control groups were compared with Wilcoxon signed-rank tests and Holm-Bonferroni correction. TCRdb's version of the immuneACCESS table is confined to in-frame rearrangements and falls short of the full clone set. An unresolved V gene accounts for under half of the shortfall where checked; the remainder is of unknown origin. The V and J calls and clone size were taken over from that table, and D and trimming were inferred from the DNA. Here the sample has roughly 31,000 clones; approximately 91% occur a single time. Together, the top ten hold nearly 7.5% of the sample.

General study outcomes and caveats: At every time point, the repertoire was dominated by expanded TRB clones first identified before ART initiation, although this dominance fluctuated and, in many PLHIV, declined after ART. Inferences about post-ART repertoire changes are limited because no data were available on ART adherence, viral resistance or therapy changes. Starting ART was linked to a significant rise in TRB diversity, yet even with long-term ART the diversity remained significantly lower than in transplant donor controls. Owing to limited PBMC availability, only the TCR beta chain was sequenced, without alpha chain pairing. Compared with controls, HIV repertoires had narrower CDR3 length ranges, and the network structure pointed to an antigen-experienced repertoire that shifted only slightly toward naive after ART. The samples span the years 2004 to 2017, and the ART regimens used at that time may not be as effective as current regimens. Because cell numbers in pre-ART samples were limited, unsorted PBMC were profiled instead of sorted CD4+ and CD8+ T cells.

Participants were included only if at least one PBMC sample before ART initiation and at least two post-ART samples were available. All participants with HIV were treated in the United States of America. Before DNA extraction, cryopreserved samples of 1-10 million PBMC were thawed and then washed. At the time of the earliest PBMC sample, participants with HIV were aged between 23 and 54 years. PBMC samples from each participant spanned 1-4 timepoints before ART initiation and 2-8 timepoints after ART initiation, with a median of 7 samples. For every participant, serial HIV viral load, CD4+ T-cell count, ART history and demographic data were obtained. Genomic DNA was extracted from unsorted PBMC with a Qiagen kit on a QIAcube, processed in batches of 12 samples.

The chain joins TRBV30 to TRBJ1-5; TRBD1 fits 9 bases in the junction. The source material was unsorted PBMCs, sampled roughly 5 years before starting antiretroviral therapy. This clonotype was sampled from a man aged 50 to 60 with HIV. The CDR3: CAWSDPGTGYSNQPQHF. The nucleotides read TGTGCCTGGAGCGACCCCGGGACAGGGTACAGCAATCAGCCCCAGCATTTT.